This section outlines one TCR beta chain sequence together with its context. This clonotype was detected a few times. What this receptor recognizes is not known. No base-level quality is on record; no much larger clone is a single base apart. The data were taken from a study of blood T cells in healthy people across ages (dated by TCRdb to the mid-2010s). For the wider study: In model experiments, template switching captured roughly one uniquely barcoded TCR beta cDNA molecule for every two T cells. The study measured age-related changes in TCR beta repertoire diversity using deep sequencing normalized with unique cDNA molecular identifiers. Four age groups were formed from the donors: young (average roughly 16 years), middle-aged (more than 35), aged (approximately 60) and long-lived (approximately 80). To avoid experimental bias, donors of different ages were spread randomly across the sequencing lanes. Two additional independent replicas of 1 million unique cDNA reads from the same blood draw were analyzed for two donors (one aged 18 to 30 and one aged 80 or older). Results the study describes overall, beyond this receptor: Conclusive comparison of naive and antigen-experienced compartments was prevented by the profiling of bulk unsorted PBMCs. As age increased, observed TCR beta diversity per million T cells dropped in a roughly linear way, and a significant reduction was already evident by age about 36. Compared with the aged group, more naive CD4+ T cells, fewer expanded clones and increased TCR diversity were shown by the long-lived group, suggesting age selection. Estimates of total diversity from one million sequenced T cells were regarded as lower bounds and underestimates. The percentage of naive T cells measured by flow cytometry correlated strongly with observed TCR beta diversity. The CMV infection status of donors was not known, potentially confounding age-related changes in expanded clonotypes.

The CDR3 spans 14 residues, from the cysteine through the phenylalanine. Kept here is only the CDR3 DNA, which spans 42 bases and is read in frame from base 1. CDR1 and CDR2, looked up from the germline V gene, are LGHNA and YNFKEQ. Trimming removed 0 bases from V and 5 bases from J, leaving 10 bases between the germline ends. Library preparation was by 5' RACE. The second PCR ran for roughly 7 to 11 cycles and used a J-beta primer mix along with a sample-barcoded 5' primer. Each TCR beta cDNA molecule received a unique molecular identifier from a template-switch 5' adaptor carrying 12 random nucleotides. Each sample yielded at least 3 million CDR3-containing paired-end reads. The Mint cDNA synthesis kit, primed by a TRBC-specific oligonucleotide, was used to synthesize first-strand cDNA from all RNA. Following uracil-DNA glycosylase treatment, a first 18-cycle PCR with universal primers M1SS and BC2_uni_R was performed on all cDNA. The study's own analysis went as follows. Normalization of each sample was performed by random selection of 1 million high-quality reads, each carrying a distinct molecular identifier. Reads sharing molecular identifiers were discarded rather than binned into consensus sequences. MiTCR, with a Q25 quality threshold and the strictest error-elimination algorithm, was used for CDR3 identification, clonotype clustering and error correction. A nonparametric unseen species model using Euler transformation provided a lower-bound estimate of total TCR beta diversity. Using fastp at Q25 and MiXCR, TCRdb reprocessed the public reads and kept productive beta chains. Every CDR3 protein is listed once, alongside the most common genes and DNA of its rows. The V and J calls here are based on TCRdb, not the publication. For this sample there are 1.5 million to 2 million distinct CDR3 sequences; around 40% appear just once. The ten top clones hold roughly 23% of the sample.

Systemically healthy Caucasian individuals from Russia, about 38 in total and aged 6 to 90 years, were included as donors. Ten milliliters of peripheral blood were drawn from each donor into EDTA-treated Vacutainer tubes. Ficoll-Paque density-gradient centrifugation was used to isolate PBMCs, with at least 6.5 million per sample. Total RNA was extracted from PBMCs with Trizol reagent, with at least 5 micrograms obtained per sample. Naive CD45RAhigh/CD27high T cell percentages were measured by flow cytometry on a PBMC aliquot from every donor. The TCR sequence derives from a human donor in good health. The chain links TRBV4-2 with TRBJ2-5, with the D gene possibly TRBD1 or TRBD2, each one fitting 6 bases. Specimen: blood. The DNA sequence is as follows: TGTGCCAGCAGCCAAGAAACAGGGAGGGAGACCCAGTACTTC. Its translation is CASSQETGRETQYF.